The TCR beta chain described here comes from a study of shared clonotypes between healthy human individuals. The data were produced by immunoSEQ multiplex PCR, yet TCRdb's version contains in-frame clones alone and is incomplete. The data hold more than 2 million clones, with 95% observed a single time. Input material: naive CD4+ T cells sorted from blood. Indicated subset: CD45RA+ positively selected. The sequence derives from a man aged 18 to 30 in good health.

CDR3 nucleotide sequence: TGCGCCAGCAGCTCAGGACAGAGGGCTTTCTTT. Residues: CASSSGQRAFF. The V call is TRBV5-1, the J call TRBJ1-1; D is perhaps TRBD1 (6 bases). V was cut by 3 bases and J by 11 bases, with 11 bases left in between. CDR1 SGHRS and CDR2 YFSETQ come from the germline V gene. The CDR3 length is 11 residues. Filled out from reference TRBV5-1 and TRBJ1-1, the complete variable domain reads KAGVTQTPRYLIKTRGQQVTLSCSPISGHRSVSWYQQTPGQGLQFLFEYFSETQRNKGNFPGRFSGRQFSNSRSEMNVSTLELGDSALYLCASSSGQRAFFGQGTRLTVV.